This TCR beta chain was recorded in a study of blood T cell repertoires in COVID-19. The overall study: T cells, B-cell-depleted T cells, or PBMCs provided the cDNA or gDNA that served as material.

Per the authors' pipeline: The authors estimated nucleated cell counts from reference gene primer amplification. This table comes from immunoSEQ multiplex PCR, and its TCRdb copy is limited to in-frame clones, with some not included. V, J and clone size are those of that table, while D and trimming were read from the DNA. Of 210,000 or so clones detected, more than 70% appear once; the ten largest clones hold approximately 2.9%. The CDR3 covers 14 residues. Trimming cost V 5 bases and J 5 bases, with 13 bases left between them. From germline, CDR1 is SEHNR and CDR2 FQNEAQ (reference sequence). Specimen: peripheral blood. This TCR was sampled from a man aged 45-65 years with active or convalescent COVID-19. This chain uses TRBV7-9 with TRBJ1-5; TRBD1 might be the D (6 bases). The CDR3 spells CASSPDRTDQPQHF. In DNA form, the CDR3 reads TGTGCCAGCAGCCCGGACAGAACCGATCAGCCCCAGCATTTT.